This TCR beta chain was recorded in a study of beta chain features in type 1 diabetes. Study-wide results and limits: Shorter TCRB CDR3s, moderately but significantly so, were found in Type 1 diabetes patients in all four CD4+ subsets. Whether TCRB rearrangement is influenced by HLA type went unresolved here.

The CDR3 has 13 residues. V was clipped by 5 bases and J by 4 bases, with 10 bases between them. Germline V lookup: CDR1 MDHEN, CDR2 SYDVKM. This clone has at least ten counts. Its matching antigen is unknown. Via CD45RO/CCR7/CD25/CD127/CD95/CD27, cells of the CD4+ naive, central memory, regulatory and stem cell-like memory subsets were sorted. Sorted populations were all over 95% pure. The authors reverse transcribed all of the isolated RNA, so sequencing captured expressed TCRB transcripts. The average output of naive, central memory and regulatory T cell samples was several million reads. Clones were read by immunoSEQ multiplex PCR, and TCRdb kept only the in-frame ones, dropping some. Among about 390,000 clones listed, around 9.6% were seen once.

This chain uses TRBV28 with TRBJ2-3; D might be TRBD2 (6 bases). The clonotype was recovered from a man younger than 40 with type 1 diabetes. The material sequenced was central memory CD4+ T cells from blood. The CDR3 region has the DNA TGTGCCAGCAGTCGGGACTCTTCAGATACGCAGTATTTT. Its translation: CASSRDSSDTQYF.